This entry describes one T cell receptor (beta chain). Regarding treatment: preoperative locoregional IRX-2 cytokine immunotherapy. The CDR3 is 13 residues long. Trimming removed 4 bases at V and 6 bases at J, with 12 bases between. CDR1 is ENHRY, CDR2 SYGVKD, per germline. The data stem from a study of preoperative IRX-2 immunotherapy in early breast cancer. Profiled with immunoSEQ multiplex PCR; TCRdb holds only in-frame clones, not every one. The sample has 43,000 or so clones, over 85% seen once. The source is a human donor with breast cancer. Here the sequenced sample was tumor tissue, taken after IRX-2 immunotherapy. The chain recombines TRBV10-3 with TRBJ1-2; D perhaps matches TRBD1 (6 bases). The CDR3 DNA follows: TGTGCCATCAGTGTCTTGGCAGGGGATGGCTACACCTTC. This sequence encodes CAISVLAGDGYTF.